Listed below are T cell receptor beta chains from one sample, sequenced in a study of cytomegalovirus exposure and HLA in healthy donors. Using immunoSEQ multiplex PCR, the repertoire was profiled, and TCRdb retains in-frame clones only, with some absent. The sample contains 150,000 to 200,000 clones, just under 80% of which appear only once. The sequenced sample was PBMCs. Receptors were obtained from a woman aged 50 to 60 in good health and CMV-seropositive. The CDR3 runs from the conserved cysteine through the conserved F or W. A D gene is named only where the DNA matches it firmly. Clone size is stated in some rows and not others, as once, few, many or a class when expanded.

TGTGCCATCAGTCCCAACAGGGCTGAAGCTTTCTTT	CAISPNRAEAFF	TRBJ1-1	12	.	TRBV10-3	.
TGTGCCAGCAGCACCCCCGGCGGGGGGAAGTACAATGAGCAGTTCTTC	CASSTPGGGKYNEQFF	TRBJ2-1	16	TRBD2	TRBV9	.
TGTGCCAGTAGTAAACAGGGGGCAACCTACGAGCAGTACTTC	CASSKQGATYEQYF	TRBJ2-7	14	TRBD1	TRBV19	few
TGTGCCAGCAGCTGGGGGACAGGGGGCGGGCAGCCCCAGCATTTT	CASSWGTGGGQPQHF	TRBJ1-5	15	TRBD1	TRBV5-6	few
TGCGCCAGCAGCCCCGACTCAGTCTATGAGCAGTTCTTC	CASSPDSVYEQFF	TRBJ2-1	13	.	TRBV5-1	.
TGTGCCACCAGCAAAGGGGGCCCGGGGGCGGATGGCTACACCTTC	CATSKGGPGADGYTF	TRBJ1-2	15	TRBD1	TRBV15	.
TGTGCCAGCAGTGTGTCGGCAGGGGATCAGCCCCAGCATTTT	CASSVSAGDQPQHF	TRBJ1-5	14	.	TRBV6-4	.
TGTGCCAGCAGTGAAGCACGAGGGGGCTCTGGAAACACCATATATTTT	CASSEARGGSGNTIYF	TRBJ1-3	16	.	TRBV2	.
TGTGCCAGCAGTACCGGAGGGACCGGAGAAGCTTTCTTT	CASSTGGTGEAFF	TRBJ1-1	13	.	TRBV5-4	.
TGCGCCAGCAGCTTGGGGACAGCCAACACTGAAGCTTTCTTT	CASSLGTANTEAFF	TRBJ1-1	14	.	TRBV5-1	.
TGTGCCAGCAGCTTAGGGTTCAGGACAGGGATACCCTACGAGCAGTACTTC	CASSLGFRTGIPYEQYF	TRBJ2-7	17	TRBD1	TRBV7-9	.
TGCGCCAGCAGCTTGGGATGGCAGAACACTGAAGCTTTCTTT	CASSLGWQNTEAFF	TRBJ1-1	14	.	TRBV5-1	.
TGTGCCAGCAGCTTGGGGGGACAGGGTCAGGCGGCCTATGGCTACACCTTC	CASSLGGQGQAAYGYTF	TRBJ1-2	17	TRBD1	TRBV5-4	.
TGTGCCAGCAGCTTAGAGGCAGGGGGCGCCCCGTTT	CASSLEAGGAPF	TRBJ2-3	12	TRBD1	TRBV7-9	.
TGTGCCAGCAGCTTAGAACAGGGCATCGGGACCCAGTACTTC	CASSLEQGIGTQYF	TRBJ2-5	14	.	TRBV7-2	.
TGTGCCAGCAGCTGGACTAGCGGGGGCGCGAGCTCCTACGAGCAGTACTTC	CASSWTSGGASSYEQYF	TRBJ2-7	17	TRBD2	TRBV5-4	few
TGTGCCAGCAGCTTGAACAGCAACTATGGCTACACCTTC	CASSLNSNYGYTF	TRBJ1-2	13	.	TRBV7-2	.
TGTGCCAGCAGCTTTCGGAGGGACACCTTC	CASSFRRDTF	TRBJ1-2	10	.	TRBV7-9	few
TGTGCCAGCAGCCCTGGAGCGGGGCCCTACGAGCAGTACTTC	CASSPGAGPYEQYF	TRBJ2-7	14	TRBD2	TRBV5-4	.
TGTCCTCGAGGCGGGCCCGAGTCTCCCTACGAGCAGTACTTC	CPRGGPESPYEQYF	TRBJ2-7	14	.	TRBV27	.
TGTGCCAGCAGCCCAGCCATGGGACTAGCGGGCCCGAGCACCGGGGAGCTGTTTTTT	CASSPAMGLAGPSTGELFF	TRBJ2-2	19	TRBD2	TRBV13	few
TGTGCCAGCAGCTCAGCGTCGAGCTCCTACAATGAGCAGTTCTTC	CASSSASSSYNEQFF	TRBJ2-1	15	.	TRBV5-4	.
TGTGCCAGCAGCTTAGCGTCCAGTCAGCCCCAGCATTTT	CASSLASSQPQHF	TRBJ1-5	13	.	TRBV7-9	few
TGTGCCAGCAGTCTAAGGGGGGGGGCAGGTGAAAAACTGTTTTTT	CASSLRGGAGEKLFF	TRBJ1-4	15	.	TRBV27	few
TGTGCCAGCAGCGTAGTCGCTAGCGGGGGGTACACAGATACGCAGTATTTT	CASSVVASGGYTDTQYF	TRBJ2-3	17	TRBD2	TRBV9	.
TGTGCCAGCAGGGAGGGGACAGAGAACTACGAGCAGTACTTC	CASREGTENYEQYF	TRBJ2-7	14	.	TRBV6-5	.
TGTGCTAGTGGTCTGTCCTTGAGTGGGAGCACTGAAGCTTTCTTT	CASGLSLSGSTEAFF	TRBJ1-1	15	.	TRBV12-5	.
TGTGCCAGCAGTTTGACAGGGGGCCGGGAGACCCAGTACTTC	CASSLTGGRETQYF	TRBJ2-5	14	TRBD1	TRBV7-3	few
TGTGCCAGCAGCCCTCAGGGGTACAATCAGCCCCAGCATTTT	CASSPQGYNQPQHF	TRBJ1-5	14	.	TRBV14	.
TGTGCCAGCAGTGATTACAGGAGCGGGGGCTACAATGAGCAGTTCTTC	CASSDYRSGGYNEQFF	TRBJ2-1	16	TRBD2	TRBV25-1	once
TGCGCCAGCAGCTTGTATCGACAGGGGGCAGGAACTGAAGCTTTCTTT	CASSLYRQGAGTEAFF	TRBJ1-1	16	TRBD1	TRBV5-1	.
TGTGCCAGCAGCTTAGGGCCGTCGGAGTACAATGAGCAGTTCTTC	CASSLGPSEYNEQFF	TRBJ2-1	15	.	TRBV7-7	.
TGTGCCAGCAGCTTACGAAGGGGAGGTAGCACCGGGGAGCTGTTTTTT	CASSLRRGGSTGELFF	TRBJ2-2	16	.	TRBV7-9	.
TGTGCCAGCGGGGACCGGGTGTGGGACAGGGGCCCCTGGGGGCAGTACTTC	CASGDRVWDRGPWGQYF	TRBJ2-5	17	.	TRBV21-1	.
TGTGCCAGCAGCTTAACGAGAGAAACTGAGCAGTTCTTC	CASSLTRETEQFF	TRBJ2-1	13	.	TRBV11-1	.
TGTGCCTGGAGTGTAAAGGGGGCCTATGGCTACACCTTC	CAWSVKGAYGYTF	TRBJ1-2	13	TRBD1	TRBV30	few
TGTGCCAGCAGTGGGACTAGCGGGGGGGTGGAGACCCAGTACTTC	CASSGTSGGVETQYF	TRBJ2-5	15	TRBD2	TRBV6-1	.
TGCGTGGGGGCGGGGGGCTCCTACAATGAGCAGTTCTTC	CVGAGGSYNEQFF	TRBJ2-1	13	TRBD2	TRBV7-9	.
TGTGCCTGGGGGGACTTGTCCTACGAGCAGTACTTC	CAWGDLSYEQYF	TRBJ2-7	12	.	TRBV30	.